The present entry profiles one TCR beta chain with its context. Its antigen is undetermined. The CDR3 is 14 amino acids. In germline, CDR1 is SGHDN, CDR2 FVKESK. Trimming left V 4 bases short and J 5 bases short, with 12 bases between. The entry originates in a study of T cell responses to AZD1222 COVID-19 vaccine. Study results and limitations: Close to half of spike-specific TCRs reportedly recognize unmutated variant regions.

TCRdb's table, derived via immunoSEQ multiplex PCR, lists solely in-frame clones and lacks some. The sample has some 150,000 clones, 90% to 95% seen once. Sequencing was performed on peripheral blood, taken 28 days after the second AZD1222 dose. The V and J genes are TRBV14 and TRBJ2-1; no firm D call. The receptor's source is an adult who received the AZD1222 COVID-19 vaccine. The CDR3 loop is CASSRWMGHNEQFF. Here the CDR3 DNA reads TGTGCCAGCAGCCGCTGGATGGGTCACAATGAGCAGTTCTTC.